This T cell receptor (beta chain) was documented in a study of cytomegalovirus exposure and HLA in healthy donors. Study-wide points: A later analysis showed that HLA-associated TCR beta chains had undergone more clonal expansion than equally common others. A highly shared variant cluster was judged a likely technical artifact.

The length of the CDR3 is 15 residues. The germline V and J ends were trimmed by 0 bases and 0 bases, with 10 bases remaining between them. CDR1 is SGHRS, CDR2 YFSETQ, per germline. For this clone: Its antigen remains unidentified.

With 60 Vbeta and 13 Jbeta primers, the PCR was carried out. Profiled with immunoSEQ multiplex PCR; TCRdb holds only in-frame clones, not every one. The sample contains about 140,000 clones, about 79% of which appear only once. Those who donated were healthy bone marrow donors. V usage is TRBV5-1 and J usage is TRBJ2-7; D is unclear. The sequence was collected from a man aged 40-50 years in good health and CMV-seropositive. Input material: PBMCs. The CDR3: CASSLAAGSSYEQYF. The CDR3 bases are TGCGCCAGCAGCTTGGCGGCAGGAAGCTCCTACGAGCAGTACTTC. The variable domain in full, completed from reference TRBV5-1 and TRBJ2-7, reads KAGVTQTPRYLIKTRGQQVTLSCSPISGHRSVSWYQQTPGQGLQFLFEYFSETQRNKGNFPGRFSGRQFSNSRSEMNVSTLELGDSALYLCASSLAAGSSYEQYFGPGTRLTVT.